This T cell receptor (beta chain) was sequenced during a study of vaccination and CD4 T cells after COVID-19. As to this clonotype: Antigen: not known.

Sequencing of the DNA from cultured CD4+ T cells was carried out with the Oncomine TCR Beta short-read assay. TCRdb ran MiXCR on the PCR reads and lists one entry per CDR3 protein. This table holds 8,800 or so distinct CDR3 sequences, about 31% found once. The germline gives CDR1 SGHRS, CDR2 YFSETQ. The CDR3 consists of 15 residues. V was pared by 4 bases and J by 1 base, with 13 bases between. As for treatment: roughly ten-day PBMC culture with coronavirus spike peptide pools or control peptides (ViraFEST assay). Positivity by PCR occurred from March to December 2020, a period that predated US Alpha, Beta and Delta variants. It was with about 10 IU/ml IL-2 and around 9.3 ug/ml peptide pools that roughly 2 million PBMCs per well were cultured.

The chain carries TRBV5-1 and TRBJ2-3; D unclear. Material: cultured CD4+ T cells from blood. The receptor comes from a human donor with COVID-19. In nucleotides, the CDR3 is TGCGCCAGCAGCCCTCCGCTGGATGGCACAGATACGCAGTATTTT. As protein: CASSPPLDGTDTQYF.